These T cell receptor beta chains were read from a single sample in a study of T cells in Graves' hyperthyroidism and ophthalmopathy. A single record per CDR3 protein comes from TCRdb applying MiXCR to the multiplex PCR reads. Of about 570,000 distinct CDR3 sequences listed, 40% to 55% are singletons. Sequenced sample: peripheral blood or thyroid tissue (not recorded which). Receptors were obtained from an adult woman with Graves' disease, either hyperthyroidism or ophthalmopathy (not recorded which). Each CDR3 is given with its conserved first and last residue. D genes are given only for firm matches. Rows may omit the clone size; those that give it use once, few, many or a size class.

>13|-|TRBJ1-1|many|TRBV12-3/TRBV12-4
TGTGCCAGCAGTTTCGGGGAGATCACTGAAGCTTTCTTT
CASSFGEITEAFF
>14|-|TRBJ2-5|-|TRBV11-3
TGTGCCAGCAGCCTCACGGGGGCTCTAGAGACCCAGTACTTC
CASSLTGALETQYF
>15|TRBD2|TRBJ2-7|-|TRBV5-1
TGCGCCAGCAGCTTGGGGACTAGCGGGGACTACGAGCAGTACTTC
CASSLGTSGDYEQYF
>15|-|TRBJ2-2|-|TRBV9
TGTGCCAGCAGCGTAGTCCCAGGGAGCACCGGGGAGCTGTTTTTT
CASSVVPGSTGELFF
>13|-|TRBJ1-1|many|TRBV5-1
TGCGCCAGCAGCAAAGACAGTCGCACTGAAGCTTTCTTT
CASSKDSRTEAFF
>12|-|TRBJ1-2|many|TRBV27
TGTGCCAGCAGTTTAGACAGAATTGCCTACACCTTC
CASSLDRIAYTF
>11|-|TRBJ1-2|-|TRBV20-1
TGCAGTGGGTGGCCCGGGGATGGCTACACCTTC
CSGWPGDGYTF
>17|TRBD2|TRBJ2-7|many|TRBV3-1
TGTGCCAGCAGCCCCTCGGCTAGCGGGAGGGCCCGTTACGAGCAGTACTTC
CASSPSASGRARYEQYF
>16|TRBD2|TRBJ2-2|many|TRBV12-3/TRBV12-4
TGTGCCAGCAGTCCAATAGCGGGATCGAACACCGGGGAGCTGTTTTTT
CASSPIAGSNTGELFF
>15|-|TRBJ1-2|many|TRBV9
TGTGCCAGCAGCGTAAACCCCTCTCCGGTCCTCGGCTACACCTTC
CASSVNPSPVLGYTF
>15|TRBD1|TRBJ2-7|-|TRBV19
TGTGCCAGTAGTACCTTGGGACAGGGGGCCCACGAGCAGTACTTC
CASSTLGQGAHEQYF
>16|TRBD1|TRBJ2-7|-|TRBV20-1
TGCAGTGCCAACTCGATTGACAGGGCCCGCTCCTACGAGCAGTACTTC
CSANSIDRARSYEQYF
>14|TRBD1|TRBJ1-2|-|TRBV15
TGTGCCACCAGCAGATCTGGGACAGACGATGGCTACACCTTC
CATSRSGTDDGYTF
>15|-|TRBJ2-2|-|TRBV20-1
TGCAGTGCTAGAGATGTTGGGACAAACACCGGGGAGCTGTTTTTT
CSARDVGTNTGELFF
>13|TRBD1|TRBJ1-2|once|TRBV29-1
TGCAGCGTTGAAAGGGCAGGGGGACATGGCTACACCTTC
CSVERAGGHGYTF
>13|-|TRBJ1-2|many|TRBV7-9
TGTGCCAGCAGTCAGATACAGGACTATGGCTACACCTTC
CASSQIQDYGYTF
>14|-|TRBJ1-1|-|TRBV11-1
TGTGCCAGCAGCTGGGGACGGAAGAACACTGAAGCTTTCTTT
CASSWGRKNTEAFF
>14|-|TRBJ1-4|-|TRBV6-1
TGTGCCAGCTCACCAATAGGGTTTGAAGAAAAACTGTTTTTT
CASSPIGFEEKLFF
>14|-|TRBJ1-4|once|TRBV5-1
TGCGCCAGCAGCAGGGGACTAGGAAATGAAAAACTGTTTTTT
CASSRGLGNEKLFF
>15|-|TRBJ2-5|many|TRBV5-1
TGCGCCAGCAGCCCCGGTAATTTTCAGCAAGAGACCCAGTACTTC
CASSPGNFQQETQYF
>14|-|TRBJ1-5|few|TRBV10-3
TGTGCCATCAGTGAACAGGGTTGGGATCAGCCCCAGCATTTT
CAISEQGWDQPQHF
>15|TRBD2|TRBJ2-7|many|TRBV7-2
TGTGCCAGCAGCGTATGGGGCGGGAGAAACGACGAGCAGTACTTC
CASSVWGGRNDEQYF
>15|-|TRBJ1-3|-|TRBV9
TGTGCCAGCAGCGTAGGGTCCGGCTCTGGAAACACCATATATTTT
CASSVGSGSGNTIYF
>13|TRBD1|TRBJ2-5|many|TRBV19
TGTGCCAGTAGCGCGACAGGGTTGGAGACCCAGTACTTC
CASSATGLETQYF
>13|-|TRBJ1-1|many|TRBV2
TGTGCCAGCAGTGGGGGCCCCGGCACTGAAGCTTTCTTT
CASSGGPGTEAFF
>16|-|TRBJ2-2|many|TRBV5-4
TGTGCCAGCAGCTCCGGACTAAAACAGGGACCCGGGGAGCTGTTTTTT
CASSSGLKQGPGELFF
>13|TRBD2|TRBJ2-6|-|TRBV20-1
TGCAGTGCTAGAGTAGCGGGGGTCAACGTCCTGACTTTC
CSARVAGVNVLTF
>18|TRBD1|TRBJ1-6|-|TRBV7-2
TGTGCCAGCAGCATCACCAGGGGGGACAGGTGGTATAATTCACCCCTCCACTTT
CASSITRGDRWYNSPLHF
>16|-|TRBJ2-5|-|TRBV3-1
TGTGCCAGCAGCCTCAGGACTTTTTTGTACCAAGAGACCCAGTACTTC
CASSLRTFLYQETQYF
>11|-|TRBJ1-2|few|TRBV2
TGTGCCACGGGGGAGGACTATGGCTACACCTTC
CATGEDYGYTF
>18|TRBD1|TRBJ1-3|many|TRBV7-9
TGTGCCAGCAGCTACCGGGACAGAAAATTGAGCTCTGGAAACACCATATATTTT
CASSYRDRKLSSGNTIYF
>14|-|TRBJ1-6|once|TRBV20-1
TGCAGTGCTATCCGATCAGGACCATCCTCACCCCTCCACTTT
CSAIRSGPSSPLHF
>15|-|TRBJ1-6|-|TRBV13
TGTGCCAGAAGTCAAGATTTGGCTTCCAATTCACCCCTCCACTTT
CARSQDLASNSPLHF
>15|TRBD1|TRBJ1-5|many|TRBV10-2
TGCGCCAGCAGTGGGACAGGGCGCGGGGGTCAGCCCCAGCATTTT
CASSGTGRGGQPQHF
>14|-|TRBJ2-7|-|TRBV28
TGTGCCAGCAGTTTTGGGGTTCTCGGAGGCGAGCAGTACTTC
CASSFGVLGGEQYF
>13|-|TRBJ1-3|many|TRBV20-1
TGCAGTGCGTTTCAGGGATCTGGAAACACCATATATTTT
CSAFQGSGNTIYF